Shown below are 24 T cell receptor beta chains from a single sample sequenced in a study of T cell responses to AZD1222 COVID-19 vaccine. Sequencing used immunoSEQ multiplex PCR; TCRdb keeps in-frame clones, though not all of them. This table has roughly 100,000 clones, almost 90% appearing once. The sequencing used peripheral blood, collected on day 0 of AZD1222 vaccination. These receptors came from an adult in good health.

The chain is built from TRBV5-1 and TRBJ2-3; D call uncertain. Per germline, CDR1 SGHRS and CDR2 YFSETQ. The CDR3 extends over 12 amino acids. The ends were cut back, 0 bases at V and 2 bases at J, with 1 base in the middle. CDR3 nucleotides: TGCGCCAGCAGCTTGGACACAGATACGCAGTATTTT. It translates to CASSLDTDTQYF.

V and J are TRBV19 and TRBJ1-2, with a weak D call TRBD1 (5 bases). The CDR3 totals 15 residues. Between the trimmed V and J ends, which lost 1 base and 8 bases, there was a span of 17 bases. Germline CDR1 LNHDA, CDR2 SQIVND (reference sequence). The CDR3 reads CASSIAPAGTGGYTF. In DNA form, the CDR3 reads TGTGCCAGTAGTATAGCACCTGCCGGGACGGGGGGCTACACCTTC. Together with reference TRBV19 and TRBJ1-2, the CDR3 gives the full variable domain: DGGITQSPKYLFRKEGQNVTLSCEQNLNHDAMYWYRQDPGQGLRLIYYSQIVNDFQKGDIAEGYSVSREKKESFPLTVTSAQKNPTAFYLCASSIAPAGTGGYTFGSGTRLTVV.

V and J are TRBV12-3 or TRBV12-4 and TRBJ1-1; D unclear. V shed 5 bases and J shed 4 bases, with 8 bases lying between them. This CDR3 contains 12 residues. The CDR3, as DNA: TGTGCCAGCAGTAGGTCGGGCACTGAAGCTTTCTTT. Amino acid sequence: CASSRSGTEAFF.

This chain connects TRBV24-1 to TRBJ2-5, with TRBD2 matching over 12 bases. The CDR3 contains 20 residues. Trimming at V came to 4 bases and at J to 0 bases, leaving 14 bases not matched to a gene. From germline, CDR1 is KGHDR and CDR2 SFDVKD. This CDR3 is CATSDPGLAGNIQYQETQYF. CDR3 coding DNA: TGTGCCACCAGTGACCCAGGACTAGCGGGAAATATACAGTACCAAGAGACCCAGTACTTC.

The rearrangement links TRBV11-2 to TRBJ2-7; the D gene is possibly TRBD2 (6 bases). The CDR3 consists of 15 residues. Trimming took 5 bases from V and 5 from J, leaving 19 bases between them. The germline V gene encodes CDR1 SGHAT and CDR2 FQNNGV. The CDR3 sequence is CASSRWDSPMDEQYF. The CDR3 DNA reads TGTGCCAGCAGCCGGTGGGACTCCCCCATGGACGAGCAGTACTTC.

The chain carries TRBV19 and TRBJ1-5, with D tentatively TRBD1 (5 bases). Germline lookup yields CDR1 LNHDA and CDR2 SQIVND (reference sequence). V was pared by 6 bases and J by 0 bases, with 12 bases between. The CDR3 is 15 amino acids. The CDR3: CASRWDGNSNQPQHF. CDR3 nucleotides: TGTGCCAGTAGATGGGACGGGAATAGCAATCAGCCCCAGCATTTT. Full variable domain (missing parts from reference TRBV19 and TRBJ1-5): DGGITQSPKYLFRKEGQNVTLSCEQNLNHDAMYWYRQDPGQGLRLIYYSQIVNDFQKGDIAEGYSVSREKKESFPLTVTSAQKNPTAFYLCASRWDGNSNQPQHFGDGTRLSIL.

The CDR3 loop is CASSRAGLSNYGYTF. The CDR3, as DNA: TGTGCCAGCAGCCGGGCAGGGCTTTCTAACTATGGCTACACCTTC. The V call is TRBV5-8, the J call TRBJ1-2, with a tentative D call TRBD1 (5 bases). CDR1 is SGHTS, CDR2 YDEGEE, per germline. The CDR3 has 15 amino acids. Trimming took off 4 bases at V and 0 bases at J, with 13 bases between the two ends. Complete variable domain (other parts from reference TRBV5-8 and TRBJ1-2): EAGVTQSPTHLIKTRGQQATLRCSPISGHTSVYWYQQALGLGLQFLLWYDEGEERNRGNFPPRFSGRQFPNYSSELNVNALELEDSALYLCASSRAGLSNYGYTFGSGTRLTVV.

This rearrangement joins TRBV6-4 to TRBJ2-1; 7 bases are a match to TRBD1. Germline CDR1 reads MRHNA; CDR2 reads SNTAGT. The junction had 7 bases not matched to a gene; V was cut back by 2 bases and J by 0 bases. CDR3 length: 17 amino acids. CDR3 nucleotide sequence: TGTGCCAGCAGTGACCGAGGGGGCCCAAGCTCCTACAATGAGCAGTTCTTC. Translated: CASSDRGGPSSYNEQFF.

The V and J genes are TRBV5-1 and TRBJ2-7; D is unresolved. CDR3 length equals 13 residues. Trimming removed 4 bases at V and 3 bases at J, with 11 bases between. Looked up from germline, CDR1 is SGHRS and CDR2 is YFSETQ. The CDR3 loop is CASSPPGNYEQYF. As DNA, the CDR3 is TGCGCCAGCAGCCCCCCAGGTAACTACGAGCAGTACTTC.

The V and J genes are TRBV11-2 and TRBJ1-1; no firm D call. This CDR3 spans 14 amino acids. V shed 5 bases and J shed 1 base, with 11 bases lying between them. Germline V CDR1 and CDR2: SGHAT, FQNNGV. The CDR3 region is CASSPRTENTEAFF. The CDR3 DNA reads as TGTGCCAGCAGCCCCAGGACGGAGAACACTGAAGCTTTCTTT.

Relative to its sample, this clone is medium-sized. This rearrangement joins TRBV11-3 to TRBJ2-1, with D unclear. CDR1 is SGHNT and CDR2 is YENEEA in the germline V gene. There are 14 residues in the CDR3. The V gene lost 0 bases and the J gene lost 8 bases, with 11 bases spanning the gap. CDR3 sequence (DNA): TGTGCCAGCAGCTTAGATGGTGGTCAGGATGAGCAGTTCTTC. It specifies CASSLDGGQDEQFF.

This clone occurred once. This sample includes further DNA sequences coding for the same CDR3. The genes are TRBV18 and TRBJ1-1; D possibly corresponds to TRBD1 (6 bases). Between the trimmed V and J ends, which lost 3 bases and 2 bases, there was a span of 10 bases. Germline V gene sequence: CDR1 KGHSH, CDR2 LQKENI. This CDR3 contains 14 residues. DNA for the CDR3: TGTGCCAGCTCACCCGGACAGAAAAACACTGAAGCTTTCTTT. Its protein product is CASSPGQKNTEAFF.

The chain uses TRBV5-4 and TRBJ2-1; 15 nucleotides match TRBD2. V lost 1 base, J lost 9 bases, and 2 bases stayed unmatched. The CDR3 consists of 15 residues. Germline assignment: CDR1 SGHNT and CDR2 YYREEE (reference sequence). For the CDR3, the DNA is TGTGCCAGCAGCTTGCCGGGACTAGCGGGAGGTGAGCAGTTCTTC. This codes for CASSLPGLAGGEQFF.

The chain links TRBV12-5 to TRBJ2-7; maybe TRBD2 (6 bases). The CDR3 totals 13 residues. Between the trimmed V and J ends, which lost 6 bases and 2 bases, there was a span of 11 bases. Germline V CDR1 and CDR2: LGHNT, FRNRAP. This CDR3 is CASGYSGPYEQYF. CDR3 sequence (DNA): TGTGCTAGTGGATATAGCGGTCCCTACGAGCAGTACTTC.

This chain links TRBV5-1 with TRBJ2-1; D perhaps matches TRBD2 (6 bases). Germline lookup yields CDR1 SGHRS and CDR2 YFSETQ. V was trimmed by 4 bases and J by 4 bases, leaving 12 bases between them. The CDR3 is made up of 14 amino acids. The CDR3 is CASSAGTRYNEQFF. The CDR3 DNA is TGCGCCAGCAGCGCCGGGACTCGATACAATGAGCAGTTCTTC.

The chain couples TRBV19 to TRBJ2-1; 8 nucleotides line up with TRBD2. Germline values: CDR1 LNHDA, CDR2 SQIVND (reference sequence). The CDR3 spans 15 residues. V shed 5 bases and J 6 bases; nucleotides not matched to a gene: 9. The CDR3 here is CASSPIAGTANEQFF. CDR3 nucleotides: TGTGCCAGTAGTCCGATAGCGGGAACGGCCAATGAGCAGTTCTTC.

In nucleotides, the CDR3 is TGTGCCAGTAGTATAGCAGGCAATCAGCCCCAGCATTTT. Its protein is CASSIAGNQPQHF. The V call is TRBV19, the J call TRBJ1-5; D is ambiguous. The CDR3 is 13 residues long. V was clipped by 1 base and J by 2 bases, with 3 bases between them. Germline V lookup: CDR1 LNHDA, CDR2 SQIVND (reference sequence).

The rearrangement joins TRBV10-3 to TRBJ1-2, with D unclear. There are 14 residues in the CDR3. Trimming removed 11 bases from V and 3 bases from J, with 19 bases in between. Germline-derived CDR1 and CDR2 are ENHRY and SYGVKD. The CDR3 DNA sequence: TGTGCCTCCTCTCCAGTATACGGGGACTATGGCTACACCTTC. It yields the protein CASSPVYGDYGYTF.

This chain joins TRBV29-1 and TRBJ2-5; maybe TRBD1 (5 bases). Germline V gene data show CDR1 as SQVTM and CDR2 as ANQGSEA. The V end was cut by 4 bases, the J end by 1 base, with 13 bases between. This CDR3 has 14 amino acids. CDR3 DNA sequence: TGCAGCGTTGTTAAAAGGGGTATCCAAGAGACCCAGTACTTC. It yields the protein CSVVKRGIQETQYF.

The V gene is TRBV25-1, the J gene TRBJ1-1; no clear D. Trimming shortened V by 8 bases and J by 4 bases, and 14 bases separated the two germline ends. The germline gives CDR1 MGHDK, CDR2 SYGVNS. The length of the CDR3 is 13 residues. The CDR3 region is CASSPYEITEAFF. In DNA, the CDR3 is TGTGCCAGCTCCCCATACGAGATCACTGAAGCTTTCTTT.

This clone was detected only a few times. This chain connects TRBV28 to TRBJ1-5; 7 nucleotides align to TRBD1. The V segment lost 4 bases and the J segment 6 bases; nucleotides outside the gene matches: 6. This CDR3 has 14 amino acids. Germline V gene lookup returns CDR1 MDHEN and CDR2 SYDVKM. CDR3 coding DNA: TGTGCCAGCAGTTCTCAGGGGGTTCGTCAGCCCCAGCATTTT. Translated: CASSSQGVRQPQHF.

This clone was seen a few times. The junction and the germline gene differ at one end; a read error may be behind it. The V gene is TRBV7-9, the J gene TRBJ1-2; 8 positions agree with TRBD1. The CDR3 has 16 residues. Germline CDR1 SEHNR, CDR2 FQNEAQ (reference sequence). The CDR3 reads CASSLALGQGNNGYTF. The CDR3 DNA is TGTGCCAGCAGCTTAGCCCTCGGACAGGGTAACAATGGCTACACCTTC.

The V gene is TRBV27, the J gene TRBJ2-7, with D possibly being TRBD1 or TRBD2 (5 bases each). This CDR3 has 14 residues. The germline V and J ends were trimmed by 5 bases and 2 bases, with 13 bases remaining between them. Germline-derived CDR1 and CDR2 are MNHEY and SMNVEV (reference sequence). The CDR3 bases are TGTGCCAGCAGTAATACGAGGGGAACCTACGAGCAGTACTTC. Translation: CASSNTRGTYEQYF.

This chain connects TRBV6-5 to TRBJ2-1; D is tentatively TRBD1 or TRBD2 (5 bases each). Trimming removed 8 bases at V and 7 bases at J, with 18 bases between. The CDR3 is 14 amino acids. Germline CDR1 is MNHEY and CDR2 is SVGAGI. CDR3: CASGAGTPPNEQFF. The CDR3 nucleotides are TGTGCCAGCGGGGCCGGGACGCCCCCGAATGAGCAGTTCTTC.